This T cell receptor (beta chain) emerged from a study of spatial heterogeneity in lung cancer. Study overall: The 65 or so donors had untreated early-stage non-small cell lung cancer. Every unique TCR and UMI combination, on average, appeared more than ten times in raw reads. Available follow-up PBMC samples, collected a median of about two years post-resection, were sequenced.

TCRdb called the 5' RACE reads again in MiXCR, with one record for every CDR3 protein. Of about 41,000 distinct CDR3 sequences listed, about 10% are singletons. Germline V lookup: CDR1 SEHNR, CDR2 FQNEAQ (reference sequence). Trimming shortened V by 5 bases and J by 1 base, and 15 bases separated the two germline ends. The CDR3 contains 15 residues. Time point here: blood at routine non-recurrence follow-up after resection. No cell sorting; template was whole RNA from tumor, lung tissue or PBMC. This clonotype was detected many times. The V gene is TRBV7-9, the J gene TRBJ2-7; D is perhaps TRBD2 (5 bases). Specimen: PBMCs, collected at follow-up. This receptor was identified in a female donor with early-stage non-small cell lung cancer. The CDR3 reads CASSDRRAVSYEQYF. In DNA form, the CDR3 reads TGTGCCAGCAGCGATAGGCGGGCAGTTTCCTACGAGCAGTACTTC.